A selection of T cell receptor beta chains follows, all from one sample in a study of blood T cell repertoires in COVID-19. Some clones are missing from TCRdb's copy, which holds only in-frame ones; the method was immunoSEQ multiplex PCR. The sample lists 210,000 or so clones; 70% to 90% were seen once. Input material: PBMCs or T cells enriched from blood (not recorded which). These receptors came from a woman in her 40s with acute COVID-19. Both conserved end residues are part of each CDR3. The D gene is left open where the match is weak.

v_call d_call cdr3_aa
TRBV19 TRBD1 CASSIDRGRNQPQHF
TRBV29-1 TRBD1 CSVQTGDWETQYF
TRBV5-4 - CASKGGGPQNTEAFF
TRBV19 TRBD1 CASSIGTGATGELFF
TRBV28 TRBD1 CASAVQDRGGYTF
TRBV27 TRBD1 CASSLTPMTGYSTTEAFF
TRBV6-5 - CASRLGHTEAFF
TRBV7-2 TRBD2 CASSKGLAADTQYF
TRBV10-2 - CASTWTAYNEQFF
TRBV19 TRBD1 CASSIDSTGGEEAFF
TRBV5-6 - CASSLEDSPLEKLFF
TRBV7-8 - CASSSQTGNTGELFF
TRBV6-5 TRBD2 CASQGLAGGPYEQYF
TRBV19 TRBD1 CASLSLDRAGNQPQHF
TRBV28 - CASSSVYEQYF
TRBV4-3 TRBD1 CASSEIGQAVYEQYF
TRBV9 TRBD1 CASSRGGTGSNEQFF
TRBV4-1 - CASSQDRSRANYGYTF
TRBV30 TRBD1 CAWSRQGGNQPQHF
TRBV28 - CASSSGTSTDTQYF
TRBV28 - CASSSTGLNTEAFF
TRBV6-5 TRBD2 CASSSLAGVQETQYF
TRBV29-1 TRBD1 CSVAGQGGMNTEAFF
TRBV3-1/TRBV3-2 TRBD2 CASSLRGRAGGPYPTDTQYF
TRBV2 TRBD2 CASRPTSGDTDTQYF
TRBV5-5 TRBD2 CASSIGTSGSNEQFF
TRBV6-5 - CASSQGRKGETQYF
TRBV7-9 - CASSLESGRETQYF
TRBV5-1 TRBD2 CASSFSSGSFYEQYF
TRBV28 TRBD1 CASSSSGGGQPQHF
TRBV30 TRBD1 CAWVGGNYNYGYTF
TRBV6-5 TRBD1 CASSYSRTGVQPQHF
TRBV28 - CASSRTSYEQYF